This paragraph reports one T cell receptor (beta chain). This sample is part of a study of shared clonotypes between healthy human individuals. Here immunoSEQ multiplex PCR was the method, and the copy in TCRdb shows in-frame clones only, minus some. The table includes under 600,000 clones, approximately 97% detected once. The V end was cut by 1 base, the J end by 1 base, with 8 bases between. Germline lookup yields CDR1 SGHRS and CDR2 YFSETQ. This CDR3 has 14 residues. The sequence derives from a woman between 25 and 40 years old in good health. Input material: naive CD4+ T cells sorted from blood. Indicated subset: CD45RA+ positively selected. The rearrangement joins TRBV5-1 to TRBJ1-1, with a tentative D call TRBD1 (5 bases). The CDR3 is CASSLRQPNTEAFF. CDR3 in DNA: TGCGCCAGCAGCTTGCGACAGCCGAACACTGAAGCTTTCTTT. Filled out from reference TRBV5-1 and TRBJ1-1, the complete variable domain reads KAGVTQTPRYLIKTRGQQVTLSCSPISGHRSVSWYQQTPGQGLQFLFEYFSETQRNKGNFPGRFSGRQFSNSRSEMNVSTLELGDSALYLCASSLRQPNTEAFFGQGTRLTVV.